The present TCR beta chain was sequenced within a study of shared clonotypes between healthy human individuals. Note on this clone: In the same sample, other DNA sequences code for this CDR3.

Donors were Caucasian adults residing in Nashville, Tennessee, USA. The CDR3 spans 11 residues. V shed 4 bases and J shed 4 bases, with 5 bases lying between them. The germline CDR1 and CDR2 sequences are MNHEY and SMNVEV (reference sequence). The table came from immunoSEQ multiplex PCR; TCRdb's copy has only in-frame clones and leaves some out. The sample consists of 2 million to 2.5 million clones, more than 85% of them appearing once. The source is a man aged 18-30 years in good health. Some clones in this sample may be carry-over from other donors' samples. The source material was naive CD4+ T cells from PBMCs. Subset of the sample: CD45RA+ positively selected. J is TRBJ2-7 and V is TRBV27; D gene unclear. The CDR3 DNA reads TGTGCCAGCAGTTCCCGGTACGAGCAGTACTTC. Translating it yields CASSSRYEQYF.